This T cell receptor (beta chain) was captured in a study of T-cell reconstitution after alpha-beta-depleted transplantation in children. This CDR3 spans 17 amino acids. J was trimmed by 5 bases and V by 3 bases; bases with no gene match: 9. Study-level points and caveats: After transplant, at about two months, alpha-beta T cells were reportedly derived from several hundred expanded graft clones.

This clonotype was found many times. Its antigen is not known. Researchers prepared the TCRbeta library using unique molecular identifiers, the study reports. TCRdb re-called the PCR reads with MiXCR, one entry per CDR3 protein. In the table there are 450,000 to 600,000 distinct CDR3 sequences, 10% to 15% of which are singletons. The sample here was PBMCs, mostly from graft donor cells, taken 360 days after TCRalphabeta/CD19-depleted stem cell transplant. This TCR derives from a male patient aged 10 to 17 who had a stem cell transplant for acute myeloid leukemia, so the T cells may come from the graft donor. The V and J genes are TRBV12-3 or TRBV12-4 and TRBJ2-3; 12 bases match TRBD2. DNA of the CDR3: TGTGCCAGCAGTTTCCCTCGACTAGCGGGAGCAGGAGATACGCAGTATTTT. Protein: CASSFPRLAGAGDTQYF.